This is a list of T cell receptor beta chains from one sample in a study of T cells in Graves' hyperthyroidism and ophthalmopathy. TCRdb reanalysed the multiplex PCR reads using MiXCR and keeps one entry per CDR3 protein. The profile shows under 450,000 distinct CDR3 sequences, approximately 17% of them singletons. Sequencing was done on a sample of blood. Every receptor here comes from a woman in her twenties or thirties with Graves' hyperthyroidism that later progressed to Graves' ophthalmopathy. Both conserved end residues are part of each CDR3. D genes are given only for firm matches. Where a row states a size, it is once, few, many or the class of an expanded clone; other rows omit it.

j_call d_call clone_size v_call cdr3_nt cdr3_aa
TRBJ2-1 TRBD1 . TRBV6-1 TGTGTCAGCAAAAGGATACCGGGACAGGTCGGGGAGTTCTTC CVSKRIPGQVGEFF
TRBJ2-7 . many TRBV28 TGTGCCAGCAGTCTACGGACAGCCTACAACTACGAGCAGTACTTC CASSLRTAYNYEQYF
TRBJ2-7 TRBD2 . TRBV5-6 TGTGCCAGCAACAGCGGGAGAGACGTCTACGAGCAGTACTTC CASNSGRDVYEQYF
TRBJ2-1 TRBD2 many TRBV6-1 TGTGCCAGCAGTGAAGTTGTTGGGGCTAGCGGGAGGTGGAATGAGCAGTTCTTC CASSEVVGASGRWNEQFF
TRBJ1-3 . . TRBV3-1 TGTGCCAGCAGCCAAGAATGGATGGGATCTCGTGGAAACACCATATATTTT CASSQEWMGSRGNTIYF
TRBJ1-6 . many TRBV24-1 TGTGCCACCAGTGATTCCGGGGGCCCCCTCCACTTT CATSDSGGPLHF
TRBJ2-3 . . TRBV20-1 TGCAGTGCTAGAGATATAGCATGGGCCAGCACAGATACGCAGTATTTT CSARDIAWASTDTQYF
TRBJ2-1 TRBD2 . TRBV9 TGTGCCAGCAGCATAATGGGGACTAGCTTTAATGAGCAGTTCTTC CASSIMGTSFNEQFF
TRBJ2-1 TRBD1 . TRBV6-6 TGTGCCAGCAGTTACTCTCGAACAGGGGGCAATGAGCAGTTCTTC CASSYSRTGGNEQFF
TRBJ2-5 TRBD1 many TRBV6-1 TGTGCCACCAAGGACAGGGACCTGCAAGAGACCCAGTACTTC CATKDRDLQETQYF
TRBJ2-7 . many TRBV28 TGTGCCAGCAGTGGACGGCCTAGCTCCTACGAGCAGTACTTC CASSGRPSSYEQYF
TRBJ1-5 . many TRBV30 TGTGCCTGGAGTGTACGGAGCAATCAGCCCCAGCATTTT CAWSVRSNQPQHF
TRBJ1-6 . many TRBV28 TGTGCCAGCAGTTTGGGCGAGGTGTCGATTTCACCCCTCCACTTT CASSLGEVSISPLHF
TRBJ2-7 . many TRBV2 TGTGCCAGCAGCCAGGGACCAGCCTCCGAGCAGTACTTC CASSQGPASEQYF
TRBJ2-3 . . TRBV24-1 TGTGCCACCAGTGAGTCCGGGGCCACAGATACGCAGTATTTT CATSESGATDTQYF
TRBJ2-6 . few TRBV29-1 TGCAGCGTTTTTATCTCTGGGGCCAACGTCCTGACTTTC CSVFISGANVLTF
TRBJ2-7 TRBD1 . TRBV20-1 TGCAGTGCTGGAGAAAGTTCAGGGGGCGCGTACGAGCAGTACTTC CSAGESSGGAYEQYF
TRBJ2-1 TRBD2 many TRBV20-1 TGCAGTGCTGGGGAACTAGCGGGAGGCGAGCAGTTCTTC CSAGELAGGEQFF
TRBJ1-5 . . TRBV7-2 TGTGCCAGCAGCCCGGGACCGCTCAATCAGCCCCAGCATTTT CASSPGPLNQPQHF
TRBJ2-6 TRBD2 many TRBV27 TGTGCCAGCAGTTTCGGGGGGACTGGGGCCAACGTCCTGACTTTC CASSFGGTGANVLTF
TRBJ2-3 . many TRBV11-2 TGTGCCAGCAGCTTAGAACGGGGTCCCACAGATACGCAGTATTTT CASSLERGPTDTQYF
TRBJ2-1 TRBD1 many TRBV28 TGTGCCAGCAAATTATGGCAGGGGGCGTACAATGAGCAGTTCTTC CASKLWQGAYNEQFF
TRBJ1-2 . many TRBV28 TGTGCCAGCAGTTTGGGGGGCAACTATGGCTACACCTTC CASSLGGNYGYTF
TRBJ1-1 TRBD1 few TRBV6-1 TGTGCCAGCAGTGAAAGGGACAGGGGGGTGAACACTGAAGCTTTCTTT CASSERDRGVNTEAFF
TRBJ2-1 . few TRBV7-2 TGTGCCAGCACCCCGGACGGACCCTCCTACAATGAGCAGTTCTTC CASTPDGPSYNEQFF
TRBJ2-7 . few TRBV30 TGTGCCTGGAGTGTCAGTAACCCCTCCGAGCAGTACTTC CAWSVSNPSEQYF
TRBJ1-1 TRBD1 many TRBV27 TGTGCCAGCAGTTTTTCAGGGGGCGCTAACACTGAAGCTTTCTTT CASSFSGGANTEAFF
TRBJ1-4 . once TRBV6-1 TGCGCCAGCAGTACCGGGAGAACCGACGAAGAACTGTTTTTT CASSTGRTDEELFF
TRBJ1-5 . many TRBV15 TGTGCCACCAGCAGAGGACAGATTGGGCTAAGTGGCCCCCAGCATTTT CATSRGQIGLSGPQHF
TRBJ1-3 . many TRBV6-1 TGTGCCAGCAGTGAGTTCGACAGCTCTGGAAACACCATATATTTT CASSEFDSSGNTIYF
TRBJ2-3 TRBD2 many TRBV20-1 TGCAGTGCTGAGCGGGGGGGAACGGGGTCAGATACGCAGTATTTT CSAERGGTGSDTQYF
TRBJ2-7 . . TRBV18 TGTGCCAGCTCTCGGGGGAACGGCGAGCAGTACTTC CASSRGNGEQYF
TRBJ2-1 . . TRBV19 TGTGCCAGTAGTATCTCTCTAGTCAATGAGCAGTTCTTC CASSISLVNEQFF
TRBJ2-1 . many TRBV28 TGTGCCAGCAGAGGAACAGGGTTCTCCTACAATGAGCAGTTCTTC CASRGTGFSYNEQFF
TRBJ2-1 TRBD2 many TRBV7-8 TGTGCCAGCAGCTCCAGACTAGCGGGACTTAACAATGAGCAGTTCTTC CASSSRLAGLNNEQFF
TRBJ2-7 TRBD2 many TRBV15 TGTGCCACCAGCAGACGGGGGGGCGCGGTGGAGCAGTACTTC CATSRRGGAVEQYF
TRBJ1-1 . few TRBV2 TGTGCCAGCGGTAGGGAAACTGAAGCTTTCTTT CASGRETEAFF
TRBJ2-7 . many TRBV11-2 TGTGCCAGCAGCTTAGTCCGCCGAGGGGCGTCACTCGAGCAGTACTTC CASSLVRRGASLEQYF
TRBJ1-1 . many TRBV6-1 TGTGCCAGCAGTGAAGGGGGGGGACTGGGTGAAGCTTTCTTT CASSEGGGLGEAFF
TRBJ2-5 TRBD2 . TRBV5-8 TGTGCCAGCAGCTTGGAGCGGGGACTAGCTCCCCAAGAGACCCAGTACTTC CASSLERGLAPQETQYF
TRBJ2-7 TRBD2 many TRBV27 TGTGCCAGCAGTGAACTGGGACTAGCGGGAACCTACGAGCAGTACTTC CASSELGLAGTYEQYF
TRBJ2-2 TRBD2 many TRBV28 TGTGCCAGCCACTCCCTAGCGGGGGTGAACACCGGGGAGCTGTTTTTT CASHSLAGVNTGELFF
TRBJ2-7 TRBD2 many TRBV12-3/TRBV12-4 TGTGCCAGCAGCTGGGGACTAGCGGGAGGGATTACCTACGAGCAGTACTTC CASSWGLAGGITYEQYF
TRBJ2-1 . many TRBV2 TGTGCCAGCAGTGGGGCTAGCAGTACCTACAATGAGCAGTTCTTC CASSGASSTYNEQFF
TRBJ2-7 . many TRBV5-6 TGTGCCAGCAGCTTGGTAACAGCCTCCTACGAGCAGTACTTC CASSLVTASYEQYF
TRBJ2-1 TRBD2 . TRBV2 TGTGCCAGCAGCGACACCCTAGCGGGAGTGGGCTATGAGCAGTTCTTC CASSDTLAGVGYEQFF